This T cell receptor beta chain was documented in a study of cytomegalovirus exposure and HLA in healthy donors. General study points: As immune exposure information, only CMV serostatus was available. Overall, roughly 150 TCR beta chains were annotated as cytomegalovirus-associated. Association of 16,951 TCR beta sequences with HLA alleles was found at 0.05 false discovery rate in a later analysis. Earlier findings revealed that most TCR beta V segments proved productive either about 87% or about 30% of the time.

This clone was seen a handful of times. Its antigen is not known. PCR was performed using 60 Vbeta and 13 Jbeta primers. Repertoires were generated with immunoSEQ multiplex PCR, while TCRdb's copy carries only in-frame clones and drops some. The repertoire holds over 150,000 clones, with over 70% as singletons. The CDR3 runs 13 residues. Unmatched junction bases numbered 5, after V lost 5 bases and J lost 5 bases. Per the germline V gene, CDR1 is PRHDT and CDR2 is FYEKMQ (reference sequence). The receptor comes from a woman in her thirties in good health and CMV-seronegative. The rearrangement links TRBV13 to TRBJ2-7; 8 nucleotides align to TRBD2. The material sequenced was PBMCs. CDR3 DNA sequence: TGTGCCAGCAGCCCGGGGGGGCCCAACGAGCAGTACTTC. Its translation is CASSPGGPNEQYF.